This note documents a single T cell receptor beta chain sequence. This sample is drawn from a study of T cells expressing NK-cell markers. CDR3 size: 15 residues. In germline, CDR1 is KGHDR, CDR2 SFDVKD. TCRdb re-called the 5' RACE reads and shows each CDR3 protein once, DNA omitted. Its clone listing holds about 550,000 distinct CDR3 sequences. The chain has TRBV24-1 and TRBJ2-3; as DNA is missing, the TRBD2 call by TCRdb cannot be tested. The sample comprised blood T cells: a sorted CD56 or NKG2C T cell subset, CD4+ or CD8+ T cells, or bulk PBMC T cells (not recorded which). The TCR comes from a man between 18 and 35 years old in good health. The CDR3 here is CATSDWEDGVDTQYF.